This T cell receptor (beta chain) is drawn from a study of cytomegalovirus exposure and HLA in healthy donors. V was pared by 8 bases and J by 4 bases, with 1 base of the junction left unmatched. Germline CDR1 ENHRY, CDR2 SYGVKD. The CDR3 contains 12 residues. The table lists this clone with a few counts. Its antigen is as yet unknown. The PCR had 60 Vbeta and 13 Jbeta primers. Generated by immunoSEQ multiplex PCR, the TCRdb table keeps only in-frame clones and is missing some. The sample has some 79,000 clones; more than 50% are singletons. General study findings and limits: The study recorded 164 TCR beta chains that were cytomegalovirus-associated.

This receptor was identified in a woman aged 40 to 50 in good health and CMV-seropositive. Sequenced input: PBMCs. The chain is built from TRBV10-3 and TRBJ1-5, with 8 bases identical to TRBD1. CDR3 coding DNA: TGTGCCATCGGACAGGGAAATCAGCCCCAGCATTTT. This gives the protein CAIGQGNQPQHF.